This TCR beta chain was profiled in a study of T-cell reconstitution after alpha-beta-depleted transplantation in children. This clonotype came up a few times. Its antigen is unidentified. In germline, CDR1 is PRHDT, CDR2 FYEKMQ (reference sequence). V lost 2 bases to trimming and J lost 1 base, with 8 bases between them. There are 14 residues in the CDR3. Whole-study results and caveats: Alpha-beta T cells present about two months after transplant were reported to originate from several hundred expanded graft clones. Newly produced T cells mostly provided counts and TCRbeta diversity after one year, as hyperexpanded clones declined. High day-60 TCRbeta diversity in some patients came from surviving recipient T cells and thymic progenitors.

Using unique molecular identifiers, the investigators prepared the TCRbeta library. TCRdb reanalysed the PCR reads using MiXCR and keeps one entry per CDR3 protein. In the table there are approximately 800,000 distinct CDR3 sequences, around 15% of which are singletons. The material sequenced was PBMCs, mostly from graft donor cells, taken 360 days after TCRalphabeta/CD19-depleted stem cell transplant. This TCR came from a male patient between 5 and 17 years old who had a stem cell transplant for acute lymphoblastic leukemia, so the T cells may come from the graft donor. The chain couples TRBV13 to TRBJ2-5; D remains ambiguous. The CDR3 DNA follows: TGTGCCAGCAGCTTATTCGCTATCCAAGAGACCCAGTACTTC. It translates to CASSLFAIQETQYF.